This is a list of T cell receptor beta chains from one sample in a study of identical twins. TCRdb ran MiXCR on the 5' RACE reads and lists one entry per CDR3 protein. The table has under 500,000 distinct CDR3 sequences, roughly 13% seen once. These data were also reused for a study on yellow fever vaccine responses in identical twins.

The sample consisted of CD4+ T cells sorted from blood. The receptors were sampled from a young woman in good health. Both conserved end residues are part of each CDR3. D genes are given only for firm matches. Clone size is given for some rows only: seen once, a few or many times, or a class if the clone is expanded.

>TRBD1|TRBV6-4|few|TRBJ2-3
TGTGCCAGCAGTGACTCGACAGGGGTCACGCAGTATTTT
CASSDSTGVTQYF
>-|TRBV20-1|few|TRBJ2-1
TGCAGTGCTGGGACTCCCGTGGCTGAGCAGTTCTTC
CSAGTPVAEQFF
>-|TRBV21-1|-|TRBJ2-3
TGTGCCAGCAGCAGAATCACAGGGGTCCCTTCGGATACGCAGTATTTT
CASSRITGVPSDTQYF
>-|TRBV2|-|TRBJ1-2
TGTGCCAGCAGTGAAGAAGGTCTGCCCGGAGACAACACCTTC
CASSEEGLPGDNTF
>-|TRBV9|few|TRBJ2-3
TGTGCCAGCAGCACCCGGACCACAGATACGCAGTATTTT
CASSTRTTDTQYF
>-|TRBV7-2|-|TRBJ2-1
TGTGCCAGCAGCTTAGCTGGTTCGGGATATTCCTACAATGAGCAGTTCTTC
CASSLAGSGYSYNEQFF
>-|TRBV29-1|few|TRBJ2-3
TGCAGCGTTGACACTAGCCGGGGCACAGATACGCAGTATTTT
CSVDTSRGTDTQYF
>TRBD2|TRBV4-1|few|TRBJ2-2
TGCGCCAGCAGCCAAGAGGTCGCGGGGAGGGCTAGCGGGAGGGGTAACACCGGGGAGCTGTTTTTT
CASSQEVAGRASGRGNTGELFF
>TRBD2|TRBV12-3/TRBV12-4|-|TRBJ2-3
TGTGCCAGCCACCCCGGGGGGGGTTCCGTCCTGAGCACAGATACGCAGTATTTT
CASHPGGGSVLSTDTQYF
>TRBD1|TRBV12-3/TRBV12-4|many|TRBJ1-5
TGTGCCAGCAGTTTATCGGACAGGATTTTCCAGCCCCAGCATTTT
CASSLSDRIFQPQHF
>TRBD1|TRBV7-6|once|TRBJ2-2
TGTGCCAGCAGTACCAGGGGGCTCGGGGAGCTGTTTTTT
CASSTRGLGELFF
>-|TRBV11-2|-|TRBJ2-7
TGTGCCAGCAGCTTAAGGTGGGGAAGCTCCTACGAGCAGTACTTC
CASSLRWGSSYEQYF
>TRBD1|TRBV14|-|TRBJ2-2
TGTGCCAGCAGCCAGACAGGGGGCGCGTCTACCGGGGAGCTGTTTTTT
CASSQTGGASTGELFF
>TRBD2|TRBV5-1|few|TRBJ2-3
TGCGCCAGCAGCTTGACGTTAACGACTAGCCCTGGCACAGATACGCAGTATTTT
CASSLTLTTSPGTDTQYF
>TRBD1|TRBV7-8|few|TRBJ2-7
TGTGCCAGCAGCTTAGCCTCACAGGGGACCAACGAGCAGTACTTC
CASSLASQGTNEQYF
>-|TRBV20-1|few|TRBJ2-3
TGCAGTGCTAGAGTGACAAGTCAAGATACGCAGTATTTT
CSARVTSQDTQYF